Presented here are 13 T cell receptor beta chains from one specimen sequenced in a study of glioma-infiltrating T cells (dated by TCRdb to about 2016). Sequencing instrument: Illumina MiSeq. TCR alpha and beta CDR3 regions were amplified with the iRepertoire nested amplicon-rescue multiplex PCR (arm-PCR) platform from RNA. The public reads were reanalyzed by TCRdb: fastp trimming at Q25, MiXCR alignment, in-frame beta chains only. All rows with the same CDR3 protein become a single entry with the most common DNA and genes. The sample records 4,300 or so distinct CDR3 sequences, under 25% of which are singletons. The top ten clones comprise roughly 8.8% of the sample. The sequenced sample consisted of glioma tissue, nonneoplastic brain tissue, or PBMCs (not recorded which). These receptors were taken from a human donor with low-grade glioma or glioblastoma, undergoing nonglioma brain surgery, or in good health (not recorded which).

This clonotype was observed at least ten times. The V call is TRBV19, the J call TRBJ2-1; no clear D gene. V lost 3 bases, J lost 1 base, and 13 bases lay in between. Per the germline V gene, CDR1 is LNHDA and CDR2 is SQIVND (reference sequence). The CDR3 is 16 residues long. The DNA for the CDR3 is TGTGCCAGTAGTATTGCCGGGTTACCGTCCTACAATGAGCAGTTCTTC. Its protein is CASSIAGLPSYNEQFF.

CDR3 in amino acids: CADSLDRRPYTGELFF. CDR3 sequence (DNA): TGTGCCGACAGCTTGGACAGGCGGCCATACACCGGGGAGCTGTTTTTT. The chain uses TRBV5-6 and TRBJ2-2; 7 nucleotides align to TRBD1. CDR3 length equals 16 residues. Germline lookup yields CDR1 SGHDT and CDR2 YYEEEE. Trimming at V came to 10 bases and at J to 3 bases, leaving 15 bases not matched to a gene.

The chain uses TRBV6-1 and TRBJ2-5; 11 bases line up with TRBD2. CDR3 size: 17 residues. The junction had 9 bases not matched to a gene; V was cut back by 5 bases and J by 1 base. The germline gives CDR1 MNHNS, CDR2 SASEGT. The CDR3 loop reads CASSQELAGAPQETQYF. DNA of the CDR3: TGTGCCAGCAGTCAAGAACTAGCGGGGGCTCCCCAAGAGACCCAGTACTTC.

As regards this clonotype: A read error may explain this, as a much larger clone is one base away. The CDR3 DNA sequence: TGTGCCAGTGGACTTAAAGGGACCCAGTACTTC. Amino acid sequence: CASGLKGTQYF. J is TRBJ2-5 and V is TRBV3-1; TRBD2 is a possible D gene (5 bases). The CDR3 consists of 11 residues. Trimming took off 9 bases at V and 7 bases at J, with 12 bases between the two ends. CDR1 and CDR2 (germline): LGHDT, YNNKEL (reference sequence).

For this clonotype: With a much larger clone just one base away, this may be a read error. The chain recombines TRBV12-3 or TRBV12-4 with TRBJ2-3; D is unclear. There are 12 residues in the CDR3. With 6 bases removed from V and 3 bases from J, the gap between germline ends came to 7 bases. CDR3 region: CASSRGTDTQYF. Written as DNA, the CDR3 is TGTGCCAGCAGCCGAGGAACAGATACGCAGTATTTT.

The rearrangement links TRBV10-3 to TRBJ1-5; D ambiguous. CDR3 length equals 14 residues. Germline CDR1 reads ENHRY; CDR2 reads SYGVKD. V was clipped by 2 bases and J by 6 bases, with 11 bases between them. CDR3 sequence (DNA): TGTGCCATCAGTGAGCCGGGGAGAAGTCAGCCCCAGCATTTT. It translates to CAISEPGRSQPQHF.

At least ten counts were recorded for this clonotype. J is TRBJ2-5 and V is TRBV11-2; D uncertain. CDR1 SGHAT and CDR2 FQNNGV come from the germline V gene. V shed 1 base and J shed 4 bases, with 10 bases lying between them. This CDR3 comprises 14 residues. The CDR3 DNA reads as TGTGCCAGCAGCTTAGGAATGGGAAGAGAGACCCAGTACTTC. Its translation: CASSLGMGRETQYF.

The rearrangement uses TRBV6-1 and TRBJ2-7, with 7 bases lining up with TRBD2. Germline lookup yields CDR1 MNHNS and CDR2 SASEGT. V gave up 6 bases and J gave up 5 bases; unmatched junction bases: 16. The CDR3 has 16 amino acids. CDR3 in amino acids: CASREPGLSVGNEQYF. CDR3 in DNA: TGTGCCAGCAGAGAGCCGGGACTATCGGTGGGAAACGAGCAGTACTTC.

This clonotype was detected many times. The chain carries TRBV5-1 and TRBJ1-6; D gene ambiguous. The V gene lost 4 bases and the J gene lost 2 bases, with 19 bases spanning the gap. This CDR3 has 18 amino acids. Germline V lookup: CDR1 SGHRS, CDR2 YFSETQ. In nucleotides, the CDR3 is TGCGCCAGCAGCCCACGTTCAGAAATGCGACCCTATAATTCACCCCTCCACTTT. It codes for CASSPRSEMRPYNSPLHF.

This clonotype came up many times. The rearrangement links TRBV18 to TRBJ2-5; no clear D. V dropped 2 bases and J dropped 4 bases, with 14 bases sitting between them. The germline V gene encodes CDR1 KGHSH and CDR2 LQKENI. The length of the CDR3 is 15 residues. CDR3 loop: CASSPATTYGETQYF. The CDR3 DNA reads as TGTGCCAGCTCACCAGCGACGACCTACGGAGAGACCCAGTACTTC.

By sample share, this clonotype is medium-sized. The chain links TRBV3-1 to TRBJ2-7, with D unresolved. The CDR3 loop spans 11 amino acids. Germline lookup yields CDR1 LGHDT and CDR2 YNNKEL (reference sequence). Trimming stripped 4 bases from V and 3 bases from J, with 4 bases between. Here the CDR3 DNA reads TGTGCCAGCAGCCGCCGCTACGAGCAGTACTTC. Protein sequence: CASSRRYEQYF.

This chain links TRBV11-2 with TRBJ2-7, with D possibly being TRBD1 (8 bases). The germline CDR1 and CDR2 sequences are SGHAT and FQNNGV. The CDR3 loop spans 18 amino acids. Trimming removed 5 bases from V and 2 bases from J, with 25 bases in between. Here the CDR3 reads CASSPQGLDRDYTYEQYF. The CDR3 DNA reads as TGTGCCAGCAGCCCCCAAGGGCTGGACAGGGACTATACCTACGAGCAGTACTTC.

V is TRBV30 and J is TRBJ2-1; 9 bases are shared with TRBD2. V trimming: 4 bases; J trimming: 8 bases; junction bases outside the gene matches: 9. The CDR3 consists of 14 residues. Per germline, CDR1 GTSNPN and CDR2 SVGIG (reference sequence). CDR3 bases: TGTGCCTGGACGCGCGGGGGGGCCGGGGATGAGCAGTTCTTC. It is translated as CAWTRGGAGDEQFF.